The clone carrying this TCR beta chain has a handful of counts. Its target is unknown. Germline trimming cut 2 bases from V and 3 bases from J; bases unmatched to any gene: 3. Germline CDR1 SEHNR, CDR2 FQNEAQ (reference sequence). This CDR3 has 14 residues. This sample was taken from a study of CD8 T cells in ankylosing spondylitis. In making TCR beta libraries, quantitative 5'-RACE with molecular barcodes was used. TCRdb processed the 5' RACE reads anew with MiXCR; each CDR3 protein has one entry. The sample consists of around 220,000 distinct CDR3 sequences, around 20% of them appearing once. Study results and limitations: Reactive arthritis synovial fluid and blood were previously reported to contain some motif variants. Ankylosing spondylitis blood appeared to be characterized by a TCR beta motif of several highly homologous variants. CD8+ disease-linked clones were present at relatively low frequencies in blood. From matched ankylosing spondylitis synovial fluid, disease-linked clones were reportedly recovered at significantly enriched levels.

The chain joins TRBV7-9 to TRBJ2-5, with 7 bases fitting TRBD2. The sequenced sample consisted of blood, either unsorted or a sorted T cell fraction (not recorded which). This TCR was recovered from a male donor with ankylosing spondylitis. The CDR3 region has the DNA TGTGCCAGCAGCTTATCAACTAGCGAAGAGACCCAGTACTTC. Protein: CASSLSTSEETQYF.